This TCR beta chain comes out of a study of identical twins. Via MiXCR, TCRdb re-called the 5' RACE reads, giving one row per CDR3 protein. This sample has approximately 470,000 distinct CDR3 sequences, with approximately 15% found just once. Germline V gene data show CDR1 as SEHNR and CDR2 as FQNEAQ (reference sequence). There are 14 residues in the CDR3. A few counts support this clonotype. Mismatch with germline at one junction end may stem from a read error. Separately, the same data were catalogued under a study of yellow fever vaccine responses in identical twins.

The sequence was collected from a woman aged 18-30 years in good health. The chain is built from TRBV7-9 and TRBJ2-1; TRBD2 is a possible D gene (6 bases). The source material was CD4+ T cells sorted from blood. CDR3: CSSSLGTYYNEQFF. In nucleotides, the CDR3 is TGTTCCAGCAGCTTAGGGACTTACTACAATGAGCAGTTCTTC.